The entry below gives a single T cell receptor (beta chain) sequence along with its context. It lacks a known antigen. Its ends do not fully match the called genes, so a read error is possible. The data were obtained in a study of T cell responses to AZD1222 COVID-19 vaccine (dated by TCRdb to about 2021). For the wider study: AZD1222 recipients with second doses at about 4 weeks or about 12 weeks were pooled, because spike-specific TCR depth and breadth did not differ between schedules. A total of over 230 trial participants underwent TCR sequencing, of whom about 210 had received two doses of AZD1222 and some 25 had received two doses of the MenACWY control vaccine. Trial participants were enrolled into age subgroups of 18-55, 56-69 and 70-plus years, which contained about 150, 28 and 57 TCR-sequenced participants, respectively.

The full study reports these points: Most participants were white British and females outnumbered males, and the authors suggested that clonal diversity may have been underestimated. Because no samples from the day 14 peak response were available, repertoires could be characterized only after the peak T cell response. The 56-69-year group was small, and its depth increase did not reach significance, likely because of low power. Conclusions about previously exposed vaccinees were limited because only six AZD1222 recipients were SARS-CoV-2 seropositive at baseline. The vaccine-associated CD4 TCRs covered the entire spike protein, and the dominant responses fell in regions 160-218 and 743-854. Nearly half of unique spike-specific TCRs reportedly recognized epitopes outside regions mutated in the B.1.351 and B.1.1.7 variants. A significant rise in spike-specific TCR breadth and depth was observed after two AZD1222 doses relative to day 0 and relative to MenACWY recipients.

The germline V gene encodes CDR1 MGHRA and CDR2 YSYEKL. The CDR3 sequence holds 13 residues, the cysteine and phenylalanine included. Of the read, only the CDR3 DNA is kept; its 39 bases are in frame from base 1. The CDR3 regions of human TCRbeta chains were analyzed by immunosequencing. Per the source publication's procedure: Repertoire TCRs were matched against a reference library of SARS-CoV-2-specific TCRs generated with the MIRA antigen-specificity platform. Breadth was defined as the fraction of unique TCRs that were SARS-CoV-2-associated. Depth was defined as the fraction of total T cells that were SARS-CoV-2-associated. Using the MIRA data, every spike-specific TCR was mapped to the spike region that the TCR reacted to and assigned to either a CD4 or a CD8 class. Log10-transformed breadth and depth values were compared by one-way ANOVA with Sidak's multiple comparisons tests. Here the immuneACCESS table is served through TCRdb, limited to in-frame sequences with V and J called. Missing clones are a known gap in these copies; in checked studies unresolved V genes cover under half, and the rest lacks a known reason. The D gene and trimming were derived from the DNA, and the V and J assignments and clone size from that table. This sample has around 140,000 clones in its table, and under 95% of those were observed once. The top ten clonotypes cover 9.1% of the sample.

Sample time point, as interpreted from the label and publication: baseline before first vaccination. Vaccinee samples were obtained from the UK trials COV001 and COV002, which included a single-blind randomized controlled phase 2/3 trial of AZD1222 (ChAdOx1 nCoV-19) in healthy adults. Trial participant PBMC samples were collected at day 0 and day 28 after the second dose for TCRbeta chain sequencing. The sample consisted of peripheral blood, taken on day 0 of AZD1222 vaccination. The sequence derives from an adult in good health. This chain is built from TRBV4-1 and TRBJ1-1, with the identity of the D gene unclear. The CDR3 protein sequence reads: CASSQGLNAEAFF. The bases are TGCGCCAGCAGCCAAGGGTTGAACGCTGAAGCTTTCTTT.